These T cell receptor beta chains were read from a single sample in a study of molecular identifiers for immune sequencing clone quantification. Each CDR3 protein gets one entry after TCRdb re-called the PCR reads with MiXCR. The repertoire holds approximately 550,000 distinct CDR3 sequences, roughly 26% seen once, with around 0.78% in the top ten. Material for sequencing was naive CD8+ T cells from blood, with Jurkat cell RNA spiked in. The receptors were gathered from a human donor in good health. Some libraries in this study had Jurkat cell RNA spiked in. Each CDR3 is given with its conserved first and last residue. The D gene is left open where the match is weak. Clone size is given for some rows only: seen once, a few or many times, or a class if the clone is expanded.

v_call	j_call	clone_size	d_call	cdr3_nt	cdr3_aa
TRBV7-9	TRBJ2-3	many	TRBD1	TGTGCCAGCAGCAAGGGGGCGTCGAGTACAGATACGCAGTATTTT	CASSKGASSTDTQYF
TRBV6-5	TRBJ2-3	NA	TRBD2	TGTGCCAGCAGTTACGCTAGGACTAGCGGGACAGGATACGAACGCACAGATACGCAGTATTTT	CASSYARTSGTGYERTDTQYF
TRBV15	TRBJ2-1	few	NA	TGTGCCACCAGCAGAGGACTAGGGGTAGGCGTAGGATACAATGAGCAGTTCTTC	CATSRGLGVGVGYNEQFF
TRBV7-9	TRBJ2-1	NA	NA	TGTGCCAGCAGCTCCCGTGGGCAGACGGACCTTTACAATGAGCAGTTCTTC	CASSSRGQTDLYNEQFF
TRBV20-1	TRBJ1-1	NA	TRBD1	TGCAGTGCTAGGGACAGGGATGACACTGAAGCTTTCTTT	CSARDRDDTEAFF
TRBV19	TRBJ2-1	NA	NA	TGTGCCAGTAATATAGGGGGGCGGGACAATGAGCAGTTCTTC	CASNIGGRDNEQFF
TRBV7-9	TRBJ1-1	many	TRBD1	TGTGCCAGCAGCCCCGACAGGGCGAGGACTGAAGCTTTCTTT	CASSPDRARTEAFF
TRBV27	TRBJ2-5	few	NA	TGTGCCAGCAGTTCCTTCTTCGGGGAGACCCAGTACTTC	CASSSFFGETQYF
TRBV6-5	TRBJ2-5	many	TRBD1	TGTGCCAGCAGCTATAACCGGGACAGACAGTACTTC	CASSYNRDRQYF
TRBV5-6	TRBJ2-4	many	TRBD1	TGTGCCAGCAGCCACTACACAGGGGTAGTTGCCAAAAACATTCAGTACTTC	CASSHYTGVVAKNIQYF
TRBV4-3	TRBJ2-6	NA	NA	TGCGCCAGCAGCCCCGGGGAGCCGTGGGGGGCCCACGTCCCGACTTTC	CASSPGEPWGAHVPTF
TRBV6-2/TRBV6-3	TRBJ2-7	NA	TRBD2	TGTGCCAGCAGTTACTCCCCAATCACTAGCGGGGCACTCTACGAGCAGTACTTC	CASSYSPITSGALYEQYF
TRBV5-6	TRBJ2-7	NA	TRBD2	TGTGCCAGCAGCTTGGAGGCTAGCGGGAGGTTAGACGAGCAGTACTTC	CASSLEASGRLDEQYF
TRBV24-1	TRBJ2-2	NA	NA	TGTGCCACCAGTGACCCCAAGCAGGGAAACACCGGGGAGCTGTCTTTT	CATSDPKQGNTGELSF
TRBV27	TRBJ2-3	few	NA	TGTGCCAGCAGCCCTACCCCTAGCACAGATACGCAGTATTTT	CASSPTPSTDTQYF
TRBV9	TRBJ1-1	many	TRBD1	TGTGCCAGCAGCAGGACAGGGGCGGGGGGTGAAGCTTTCTTT	CASSRTGAGGEAFF
TRBV6-6	TRBJ1-3	few	TRBD1	TGTGCCAGCAGTTCCGGGACAGGGCATGGAAACACCATATATTTT	CASSSGTGHGNTIYF
TRBV29-1	TRBJ1-3	few	NA	TGCAGCGTTGCGATAGCAGGAGATTTTGGAAACACCATATATTTT	CSVAIAGDFGNTIYF
TRBV29-1	TRBJ2-1	NA	TRBD2	TGCAGCGTTGTCGGGACTAGCGGGAGAGGGTCCTACAATGAGCAGTTCTTC	CSVVGTSGRGSYNEQFF
TRBV20-1	TRBJ2-1	NA	NA	TGCAGTGCTAGAGCTGGGCTGACAAAGTACAATGAGCAGTTCTTC	CSARAGLTKYNEQFF
TRBV4-3	TRBJ2-5	many	NA	TGCGCCAGCAGCCAAGATCTCAGGGAAGAGACCCAGTACTTC	CASSQDLREETQYF
TRBV30	TRBJ2-1	few	NA	TGTGCCTGGATCCCCGGGGGCTACAATGAGCAGTTCTTC	CAWIPGGYNEQFF
TRBV3-1	TRBJ1-5	few	TRBD1	TGTGCCAGCAGCCAAGACAGGACAGGGGGCAATCAGCCCCAGCATTTT	CASSQDRTGGNQPQHF
TRBV2	TRBJ2-3	many	TRBD2	TGTGCCAGCAGTGAGATGTTGTTAGCGGGTAGCACAGATACGCAGTATTTT	CASSEMLLAGSTDTQYF
TRBV5-1	TRBJ2-3	NA	TRBD1	TGCGCCAGCAGCGCCGAGGGAGGACAGGGGGCCACGGGTACGCAGTATTTT	CASSAEGGQGATGTQYF
TRBV20-1	TRBJ1-5	many	NA	TGCAGTGCTATTATTGAGAATCAGCCCCAGCATTTT	CSAIIENQPQHF
TRBV7-6	TRBJ2-3	few	TRBD1	TGTGCCAGCAGCCTTCCCGACAGGGGCGGCACAGATACGCAGTATTTT	CASSLPDRGGTDTQYF
TRBV15	TRBJ2-2	NA	TRBD1	TGTGCCACCAGCCCAAGGGACAGACCAACGAACACCGGGGAGCTGTTTTTT	CATSPRDRPTNTGELFF
TRBV4-1	TRBJ1-2	NA	TRBD1	TGCGCCAGCAGCCAAGTGGACAGGGCACGTGATGGCTACACCTTC	CASSQVDRARDGYTF
TRBV6-2/TRBV6-3	TRBJ2-3	few	TRBD2	TGTGCCAGCAGTTACTCGGTCCTAGCGGGAGTACGCACAGATACGCAGTATTTT	CASSYSVLAGVRTDTQYF